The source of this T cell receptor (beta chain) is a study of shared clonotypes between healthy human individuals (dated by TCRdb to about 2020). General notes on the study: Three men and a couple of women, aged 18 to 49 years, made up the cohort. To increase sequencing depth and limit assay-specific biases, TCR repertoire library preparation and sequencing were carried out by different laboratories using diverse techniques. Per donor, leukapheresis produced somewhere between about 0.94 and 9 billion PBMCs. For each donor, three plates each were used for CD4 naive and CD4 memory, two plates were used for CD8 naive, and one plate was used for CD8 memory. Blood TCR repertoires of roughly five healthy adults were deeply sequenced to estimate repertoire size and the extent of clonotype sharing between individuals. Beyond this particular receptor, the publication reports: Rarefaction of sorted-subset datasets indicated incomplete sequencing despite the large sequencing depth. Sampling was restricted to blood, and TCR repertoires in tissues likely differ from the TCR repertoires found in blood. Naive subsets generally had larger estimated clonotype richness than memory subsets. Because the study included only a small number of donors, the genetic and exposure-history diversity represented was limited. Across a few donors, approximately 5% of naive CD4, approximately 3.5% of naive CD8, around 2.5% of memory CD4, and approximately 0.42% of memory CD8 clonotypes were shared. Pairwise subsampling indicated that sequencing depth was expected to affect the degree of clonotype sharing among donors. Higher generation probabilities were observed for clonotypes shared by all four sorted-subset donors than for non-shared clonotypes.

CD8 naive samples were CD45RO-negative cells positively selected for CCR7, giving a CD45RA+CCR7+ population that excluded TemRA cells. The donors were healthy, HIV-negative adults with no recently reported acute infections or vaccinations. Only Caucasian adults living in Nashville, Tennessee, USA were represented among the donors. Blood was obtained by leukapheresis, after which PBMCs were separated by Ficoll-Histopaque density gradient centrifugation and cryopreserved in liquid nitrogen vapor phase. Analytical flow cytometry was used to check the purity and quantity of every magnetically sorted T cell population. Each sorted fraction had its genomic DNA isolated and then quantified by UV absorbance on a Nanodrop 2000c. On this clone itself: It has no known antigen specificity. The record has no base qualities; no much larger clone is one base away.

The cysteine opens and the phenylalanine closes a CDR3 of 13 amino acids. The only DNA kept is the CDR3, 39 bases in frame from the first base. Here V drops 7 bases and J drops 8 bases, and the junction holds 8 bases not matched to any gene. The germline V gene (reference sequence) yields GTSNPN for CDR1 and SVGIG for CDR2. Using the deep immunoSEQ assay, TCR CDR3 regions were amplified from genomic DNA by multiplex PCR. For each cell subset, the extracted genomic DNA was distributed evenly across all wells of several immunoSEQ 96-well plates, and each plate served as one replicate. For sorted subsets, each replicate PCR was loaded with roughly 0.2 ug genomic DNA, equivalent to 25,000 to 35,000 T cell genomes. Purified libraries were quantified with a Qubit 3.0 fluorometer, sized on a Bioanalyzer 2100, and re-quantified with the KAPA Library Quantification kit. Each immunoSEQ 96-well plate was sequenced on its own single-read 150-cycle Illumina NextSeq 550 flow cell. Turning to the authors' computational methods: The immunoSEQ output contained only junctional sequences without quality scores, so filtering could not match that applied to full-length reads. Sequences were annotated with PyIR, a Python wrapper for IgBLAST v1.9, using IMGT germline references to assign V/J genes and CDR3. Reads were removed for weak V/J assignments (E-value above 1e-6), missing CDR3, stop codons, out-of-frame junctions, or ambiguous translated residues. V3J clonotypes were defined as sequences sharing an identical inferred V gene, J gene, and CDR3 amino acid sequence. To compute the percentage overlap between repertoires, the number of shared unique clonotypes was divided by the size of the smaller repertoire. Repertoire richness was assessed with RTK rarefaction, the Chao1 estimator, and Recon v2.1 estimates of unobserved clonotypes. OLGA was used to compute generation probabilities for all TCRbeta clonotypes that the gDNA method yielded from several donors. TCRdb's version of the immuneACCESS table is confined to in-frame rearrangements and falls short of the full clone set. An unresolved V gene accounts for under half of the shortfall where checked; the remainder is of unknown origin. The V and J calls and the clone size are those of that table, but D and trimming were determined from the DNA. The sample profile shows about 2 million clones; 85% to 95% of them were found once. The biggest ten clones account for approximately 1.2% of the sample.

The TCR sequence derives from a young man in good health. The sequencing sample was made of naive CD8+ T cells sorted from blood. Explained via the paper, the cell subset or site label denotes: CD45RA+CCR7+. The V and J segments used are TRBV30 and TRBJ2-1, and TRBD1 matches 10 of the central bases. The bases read TGTGCCTTGCGGGACAGGGGATTTGATGAGCAGTTCTTC. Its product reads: CALRDRGFDEQFF.